The 24 T cell receptor beta chains listed next were all sequenced from one sample in a study of graft-versus-host responses after intestinal transplantation. Antigen specificity for these receptors is unknown. Clones were sequenced by immunoSEQ multiplex PCR, and TCRdb holds only the in-frame ones, with some missing. Of more than 95,000 clones detected, roughly nine tenths appear once; the ten largest clones hold about 1%. The source was unstimulated CD4+ T cells sorted from spleen or lymph node cells, collected before intestinal transplant. The receptors stem from a human donor who received an intestinal transplant.

The gene calls are TRBV13 and TRBJ2-4; TRBD1 matches at 7 bases. There are 13 residues in the CDR3. The ends lost 1 base at V and 12 bases at J; junction bases unmatched: 6. Germline V CDR1 and CDR2: PRHDT, FYEKMQ (reference sequence). In DNA form, the CDR3 reads TGTGCCAGCAGCTTAGACAGGGGAGTCAATCAGTACTTC. This encodes CASSLDRGVNQYF.

The V gene is TRBV7-4, the J gene TRBJ1-5; 7 nucleotides line up with TRBD1. This CDR3 is 18 amino acids long. Germline V gene data show CDR1 as SGHVT and CDR2 as SQSDAQ. V trimming: 2 bases; J trimming: 6 bases; junction bases outside the gene matches: 16. CDR3 residues: CASSLRVRRERGPQPQHF. CDR3 DNA: TGTGCCAGCAGCTTAAGGGTCCGGAGGGAAAGGGGGCCTCAGCCCCAGCATTTT.

The genes are TRBV5-1 and TRBJ2-2, with a tentative D call TRBD2 (5 bases). The CDR3 totals 15 residues. Trimming shortened V by 0 bases and J by 5 bases, and 11 bases separated the two germline ends. The germline V gene encodes CDR1 SGHRS and CDR2 YFSETQ. The CDR3 sequence: CASSLGAEDTGELFF. CDR3 sequence (DNA): TGCGCCAGCAGCTTGGGGGCGGAGGATACCGGGGAGCTGTTTTTT.

This chain uses TRBV4-2 with TRBJ1-1; D is ambiguous. Per germline, CDR1 LGHNA and CDR2 YNFKEQ. The CDR3 is made up of 14 amino acids. With 0 bases removed from V and 0 bases from J, the gap between germline ends came to 5 bases. The chain's CDR3 is CASSQDQMNTEAFF. The CDR3 bases are TGTGCCAGCAGCCAAGATCAGATGAACACTGAAGCTTTCTTT.

A few counts support this clone. This rearrangement joins TRBV7-9 to TRBJ2-7; 10 bases agree with TRBD1. Germline lookup yields CDR1 SEHNR and CDR2 FQNEAQ (reference sequence). CDR3 length equals 12 residues. The CDR3: CASSWGQGPIEV. The DNA for the CDR3 is TGTGCCAGCAGCTGGGGACAGGGGCCCATAGAGGTC.

The genes are TRBV5-4 and TRBJ2-7; a possible D gene is TRBD1 (5 bases). The germline V gene encodes CDR1 SGHNT and CDR2 YYREEE (reference sequence). The CDR3 has 14 amino acids. V lost 7 bases and J 4 bases, leaving 18 bases between the germline ends. In DNA, the CDR3 is TGTGCCAGCCGGGCTGGGCAGGGAAATTACGAGCAGTACTTC. It translates to CASRAGQGNYEQYF.

The V and J genes are TRBV11-2 and TRBJ2-2; D gene unclear. V dropped 5 bases and J dropped 10 bases, with 23 bases sitting between them. Germline loops: CDR1 SGHAT, CDR2 FQNNGV. This CDR3 region has 16 residues. CDR3 in amino acids: CASSVYRAPLIEELFF. CDR3 bases: TGTGCCAGCAGCGTTTACCGGGCCCCCCTAATCGAGGAGCTGTTTTTT.

This clone appeared a few times. The genes are TRBV7-9 and TRBJ2-2; D gene ambiguous. Germline values: CDR1 SEHNR, CDR2 FQNEAQ (reference sequence). Between the trimmed V and J ends, which lost 0 bases and 6 bases, there was a span of 2 bases. The CDR3 loop spans 12 amino acids. The CDR3 nucleotides are TGTGCCAGCAGCTTAGCCGCCGGGGAGCTGTTTTTT. Its translation: CASSLAAGELFF.

The chain links TRBV6-1 to TRBJ1-5; 7 bases match TRBD1. Germline CDR1 and CDR2: MNHNS and SASEGT. This CDR3 has 17 residues. The J segment lost 1 base and the V segment lost 0 bases, leaving 6 bases of the junction unmatched. Here the CDR3 DNA reads TGTGCCAGCAGTGAAGCGCTTCGAGGGGGCAGCAATCAGCCCCAGCATTTT. It translates to CASSEALRGGSNQPQHF.

The chain has TRBV6-1 and TRBJ2-3; TRBD2 is a possible D gene (6 bases). V was cut by 0 bases and J by 4 bases, with 8 bases left in between. There are 14 residues in the CDR3. Germline CDR1 and CDR2: MNHNS and SASEGT. The CDR3 here is CASSEAGLPDTQYF. DNA of the CDR3: TGTGCCAGCAGTGAAGCGGGACTCCCAGATACGCAGTATTTT.

V usage is TRBV2 and J usage is TRBJ2-2; the match to TRBD2 covers 9 bases. CDR3 length: 16 residues. V was clipped by 5 bases and J by 4 bases; unmatched bases: 8. Germline-derived CDR1 and CDR2 are SNHLY and FYNNEI. CDR3: CASSKRAGGGTGELFF. CDR3 DNA: TGTGCCAGCAGTAAAAGAGCGGGGGGAGGCACCGGGGAGCTGTTTTTT.

CDR3: CASSLRGGTSGSYEQYF. CDR3 DNA: TGTGCCAGCAGTTTGAGGGGGGGGACTAGCGGTTCCTACGAGCAGTACTTC. The chain couples TRBV27 to TRBJ2-7; 11 bases line up with TRBD2. Unmatched junction bases numbered 8, after V lost 3 bases and J lost 1 base. The CDR3 contains 17 residues. The germline CDR1 and CDR2 sequences are MNHEY and SMNVEV (reference sequence).

This clone was seen a handful of times. V usage is TRBV10-3 and J usage is TRBJ2-7; 13 nucleotides line up with TRBD2. CDR1 and CDR2 from the germline V gene are ENHRY and SYGVKD. Unmatched junction bases numbered 8, after V lost 2 bases and J lost 7 bases. The CDR3 spans 16 residues. Here the CDR3 reads CAISEGTSGKGGEQYF. The DNA of the CDR3 is TGTGCCATCAGTGAGGGGACTAGCGGGAAAGGGGGGGAGCAGTACTTC.

This rearrangement joins TRBV18 to TRBJ1-1; 9 bases match TRBD1. V lost 4 bases to trimming and J lost 5 bases; unmatched junction nucleotides: 5. Germline V CDR1 and CDR2: KGHSH, LQKENI. This CDR3 is built from 14 residues. DNA of the CDR3: TGTGCCAGCTCACAAGGACAGGGGAGGACTGAAGCTTTCTTT. It codes for CASSQGQGRTEAFF.

The chain joins TRBV19 to TRBJ1-2; D not resolved. From germline, CDR1 is LNHDA and CDR2 SQIVND (reference sequence). V shed 9 bases and J shed 5 bases, with 16 bases lying between them. The length of the CDR3 is 13 residues. CDR3 sequence reads: CASTPRFLYGYTF. The CDR3 nucleotides read TGTGCCAGCACCCCCAGGTTCCTTTATGGCTACACCTTC.

The J gene is TRBJ1-4, the V gene TRBV9; D not certain. V was clipped by 0 bases and J by 2 bases, with 14 bases between them. The CDR3 covers 17 residues. Germline lookup yields CDR1 SGDLS and CDR2 YYNGEE. The CDR3 bases are TGTGCCAGCAGCGTAGGGAGGTCGTCCCCGACTAATGAAAAACTGTTTTTT. It codes for CASSVGRSSPTNEKLFF.

CDR3 DNA sequence: TGCGCCAGCAGTGAGAGGGACAGGGGACGGACCTACGAGCAGTACTTC. Amino acids: CASSERDRGRTYEQYF. V and J are TRBV10-2 and TRBJ2-7, with 10 bases fitting TRBD1. CDR3 length: 16 residues. J lost 2 bases, V lost 2 bases, and 6 bases had no gene match. CDR1 is WSHSY, CDR2 SAAADI, per germline.

The rearrangement uses TRBV10-1 and TRBJ2-3, with D unclear. Germline V lookup: CDR1 WNHNN, CDR2 SYGVQD (reference sequence). V gave up 1 base and J gave up 0 bases, with 8 bases separating them. This CDR3 has 15 residues. CDR3 protein: CASSELPRSTDTQYF. CDR3 DNA sequence: TGCGCCAGCAGTGAGTTACCCCGCAGCACAGATACGCAGTATTTT.

This clone was observed once. The CDR3 coding sequence is TGTGCCAGCAACGGCGGAGAGACCCAGTACTTC. This translates into CASNGGETQYF. This sequence joins TRBV2 and TRBJ2-5, with no clear D. Germline values: CDR1 SNHLY, CDR2 FYNNEI. The V end lost 7 bases, the J end lost 4 bases, and 7 bases lay between the germline ends. The CDR3 contains 11 residues.

Written as DNA, the CDR3 is TGCGCCACCACCGGGACAGGGAACACCCATCCCAAAAACATTCAGTACTTC. Its translation is CATTGTGNTHPKNIQYF. V gene TRBV10-1 combines with J gene TRBJ2-4; 9 nucleotides agree with TRBD1. Trimming removed 10 bases from V and 2 bases from J; junction bases left unmatched: 15. Germline V gene sequence: CDR1 WNHNN, CDR2 SYGVQD (reference sequence). CDR3 length: 17 residues.

CDR3 protein: CASTTGDSPLHF. The DNA of the CDR3 is TGTGCCAGCACCACAGGGGATTCACCCCTCCACTTT. The chain has TRBV6-5 and TRBJ1-6; 7 bases map to TRBD1. The CDR3 consists of 12 residues. The germline CDR1 and CDR2 sequences are MNHEY and SVGAGI. With V trimmed by 7 bases and J by 8 bases, 2 bases remained unmatched.

This clone was observed once. The V call is TRBV7-3, the J call TRBJ2-7; 8 bases agree with TRBD2. The CDR3 totals 15 residues. J gave up 3 bases and V 2 bases, and 6 bases lay outside the gene matches. Germline V CDR1 and CDR2: SGHTA, FQGTGA. CDR3 sequence (DNA): TGTGCCAGCAGCTTAGATCCCCTAGCGGGCTACGAGCAGTACTTC. The encoded protein is CASSLDPLAGYEQYF.

The V call is TRBV29-1, the J call TRBJ1-6; maybe TRBD1 (5 bases). The CDR3 is 15 amino acids. Germline V lookup: CDR1 SQVTM, CDR2 ANQGSEA. Trimming removed 7 bases from V and 7 bases from J, with 20 bases in between. Here the CDR3 reads CSARTTDGGNSPLHF. In nucleotides, the CDR3 is TGCAGCGCAAGAACGACAGACGGTGGGAATTCACCCCTCCACTTT. The full variable domain, completed using reference TRBV29-1 and TRBJ1-6, is SAVISQKPSRDICQRGTSLTIQCQVDSQVTMMFWYRQQPGQSLTLIATANQGSEATYESGFVIDKFPISRPNLTFSTLTVSNMSPEDSSIYLCSARTTDGGNSPLHFGNGTRLTVT.

V and J are TRBV5-6 and TRBJ2-5; TRBD2 is a possible D gene (5 bases). The CDR3 loop spans 13 amino acids. Germline CDR1 SGHDT, CDR2 YYEEEE. V dropped 4 bases and J dropped 7 bases, with 14 bases sitting between them. The CDR3 is CASSPPQGGTQYF. For the CDR3, the DNA is TGTGCCAGCAGCCCACCCCAAGGAGGGACCCAGTACTTC. Filled out from reference TRBV5-6 and TRBJ2-5, the complete variable domain reads DAGVTQSPTHLIKTRGQQVTLRCSPKSGHDTVSWYQQALGQGPQFIFQYYEEEERQRGNFPDRFSGHQFPNYSSELNVNALLLGDSALYLCASSPPQGGTQYFGPGTRLLVL.